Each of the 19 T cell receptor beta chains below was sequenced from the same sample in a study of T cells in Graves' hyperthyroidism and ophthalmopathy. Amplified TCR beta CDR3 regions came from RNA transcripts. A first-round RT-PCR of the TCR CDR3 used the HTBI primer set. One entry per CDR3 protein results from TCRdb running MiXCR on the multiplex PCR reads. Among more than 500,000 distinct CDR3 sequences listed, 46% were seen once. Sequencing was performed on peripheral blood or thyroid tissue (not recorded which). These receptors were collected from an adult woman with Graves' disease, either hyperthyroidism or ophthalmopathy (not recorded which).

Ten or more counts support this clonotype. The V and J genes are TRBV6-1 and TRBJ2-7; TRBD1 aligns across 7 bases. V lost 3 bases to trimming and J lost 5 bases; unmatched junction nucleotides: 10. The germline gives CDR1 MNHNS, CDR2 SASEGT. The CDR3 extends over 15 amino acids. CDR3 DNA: TGTGCCAGCAGTGACGTGATTCAGGGGGTCGACGAGCAGTACTTC. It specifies CASSDVIQGVDEQYF.

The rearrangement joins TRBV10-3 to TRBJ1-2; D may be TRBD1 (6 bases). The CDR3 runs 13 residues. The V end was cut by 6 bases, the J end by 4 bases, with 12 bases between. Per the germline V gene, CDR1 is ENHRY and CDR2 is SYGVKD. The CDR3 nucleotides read TGTGCCATCAGGTCGGGGGCGGGCTATGGCTACACCTTC. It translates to CAIRSGAGYGYTF.

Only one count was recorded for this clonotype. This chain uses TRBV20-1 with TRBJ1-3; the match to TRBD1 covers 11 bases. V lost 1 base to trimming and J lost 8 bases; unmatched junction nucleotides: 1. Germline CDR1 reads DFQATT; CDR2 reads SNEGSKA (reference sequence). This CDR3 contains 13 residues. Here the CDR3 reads CSARGDRGDTIYF. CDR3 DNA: TGCAGTGCTAGAGGGGACAGGGGGGACACCATATATTTT.

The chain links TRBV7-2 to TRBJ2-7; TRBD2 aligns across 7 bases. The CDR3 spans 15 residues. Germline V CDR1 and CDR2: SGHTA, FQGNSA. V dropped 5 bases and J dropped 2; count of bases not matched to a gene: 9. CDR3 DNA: TGTGCCAGCAGCCGGGAGGCGGCAGGGCCCTACGAGCAGTACTTC. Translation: CASSREAAGPYEQYF.

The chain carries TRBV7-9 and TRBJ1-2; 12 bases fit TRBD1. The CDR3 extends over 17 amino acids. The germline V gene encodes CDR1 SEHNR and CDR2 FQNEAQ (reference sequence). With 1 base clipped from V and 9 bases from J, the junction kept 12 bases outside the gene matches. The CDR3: CASSLVAISGTGGSYTF. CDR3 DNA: TGTGCCAGCAGCTTAGTAGCAATCTCCGGGACAGGGGGCAGCTACACCTTC.

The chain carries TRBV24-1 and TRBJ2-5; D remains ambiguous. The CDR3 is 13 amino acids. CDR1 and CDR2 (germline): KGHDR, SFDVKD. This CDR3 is CARDSGTGETQYF. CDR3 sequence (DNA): TGTGCTAGAGATTCCGGTACTGGGGAGACCCAGTACTTC.

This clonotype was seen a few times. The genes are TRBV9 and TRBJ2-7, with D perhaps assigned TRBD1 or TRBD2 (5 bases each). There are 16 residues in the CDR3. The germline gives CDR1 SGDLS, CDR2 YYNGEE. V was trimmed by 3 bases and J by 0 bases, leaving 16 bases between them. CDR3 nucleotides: TGTGCCAGCAGCGGATCCCGGGACGATGCCTCCTACGAGCAGTACTTC. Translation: CASSGSRDDASYEQYF.

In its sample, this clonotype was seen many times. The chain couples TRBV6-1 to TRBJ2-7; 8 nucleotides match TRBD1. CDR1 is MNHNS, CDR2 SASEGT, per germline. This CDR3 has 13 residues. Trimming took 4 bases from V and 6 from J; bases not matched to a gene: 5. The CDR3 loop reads CASSGQGISEQYF. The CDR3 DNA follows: TGTGCCAGCAGTGGACAGGGGATTAGCGAGCAGTACTTC.

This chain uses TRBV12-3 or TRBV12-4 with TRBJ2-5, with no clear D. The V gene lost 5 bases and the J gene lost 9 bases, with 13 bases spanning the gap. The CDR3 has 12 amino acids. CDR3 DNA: TGTGCCAGCAGTCCAGGAAATCAGCCCCAGTACTTC. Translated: CASSPGNQPQYF.

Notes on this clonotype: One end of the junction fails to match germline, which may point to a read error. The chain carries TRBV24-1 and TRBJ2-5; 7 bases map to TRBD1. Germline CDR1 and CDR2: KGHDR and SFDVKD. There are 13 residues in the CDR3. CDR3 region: CATSKGTEESQYF. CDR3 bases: TGTGCCACCTCTAAGGGGACAGAGGAGAGCCAGTACTTC.

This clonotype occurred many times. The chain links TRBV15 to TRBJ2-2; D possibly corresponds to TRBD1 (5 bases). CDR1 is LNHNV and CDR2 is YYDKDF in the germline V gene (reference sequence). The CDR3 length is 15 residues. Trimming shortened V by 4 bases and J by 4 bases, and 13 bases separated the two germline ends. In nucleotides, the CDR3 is TGTGCCACCAGCATAGAAGGCAGGGCCACCGGGGAGCTGTTTTTT. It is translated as CATSIEGRATGELFF.

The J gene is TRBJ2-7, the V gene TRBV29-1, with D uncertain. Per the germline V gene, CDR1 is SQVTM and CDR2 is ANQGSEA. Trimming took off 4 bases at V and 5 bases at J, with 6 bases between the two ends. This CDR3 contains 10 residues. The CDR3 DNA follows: TGCAGCGTTGTTGGGAACGAGCAGTACTTC. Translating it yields CSVVGNEQYF.

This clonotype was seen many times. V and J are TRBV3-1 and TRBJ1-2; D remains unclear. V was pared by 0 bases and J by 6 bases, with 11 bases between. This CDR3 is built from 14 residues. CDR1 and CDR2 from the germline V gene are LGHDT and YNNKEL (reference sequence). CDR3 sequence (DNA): TGTGCCAGCAGCCAAGATAGTACGGGGAATGGCTACACCTTC. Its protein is CASSQDSTGNGYTF.

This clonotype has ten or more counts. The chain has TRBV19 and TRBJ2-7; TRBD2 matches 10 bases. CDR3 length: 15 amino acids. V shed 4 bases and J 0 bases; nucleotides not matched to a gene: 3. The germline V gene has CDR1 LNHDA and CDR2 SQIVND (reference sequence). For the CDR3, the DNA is TGTGCCAGTAGTAGGACTAGCGGACTCTCCTACGAGCAGTACTTC. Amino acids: CASSRTSGLSYEQYF. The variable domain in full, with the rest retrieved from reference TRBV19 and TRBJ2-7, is DGGITQSPKYLFRKEGQNVTLSCEQNLNHDAMYWYRQDPGQGLRLIYYSQIVNDFQKGDIAEGYSVSREKKESFPLTVTSAQKNPTAFYLCASSRTSGLSYEQYFGPGTRLTVT.

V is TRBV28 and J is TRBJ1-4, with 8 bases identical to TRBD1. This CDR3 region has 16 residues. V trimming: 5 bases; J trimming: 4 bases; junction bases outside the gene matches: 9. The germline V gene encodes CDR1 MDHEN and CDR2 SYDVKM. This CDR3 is CASSPSLDRDNEKLFF. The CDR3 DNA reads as TGTGCCAGCAGTCCCTCCTTGGACAGGGATAATGAAAAACTGTTTTTT.

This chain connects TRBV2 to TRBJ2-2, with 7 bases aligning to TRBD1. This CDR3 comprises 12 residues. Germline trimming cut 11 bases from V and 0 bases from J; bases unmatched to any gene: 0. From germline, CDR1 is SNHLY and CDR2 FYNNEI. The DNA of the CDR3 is TGTGCCGGACAGGCGAACACCGGGGAGCTGTTTTTT. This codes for CAGQANTGELFF.

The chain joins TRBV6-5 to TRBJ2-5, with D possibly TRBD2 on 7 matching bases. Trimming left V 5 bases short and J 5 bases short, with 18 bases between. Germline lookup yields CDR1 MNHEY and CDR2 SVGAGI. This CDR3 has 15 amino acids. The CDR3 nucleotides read TGTGCCAGCAGTGCCGGGGGGCGCTTGGTGGAGACCCAGTACTTC. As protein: CASSAGGRLVETQYF.

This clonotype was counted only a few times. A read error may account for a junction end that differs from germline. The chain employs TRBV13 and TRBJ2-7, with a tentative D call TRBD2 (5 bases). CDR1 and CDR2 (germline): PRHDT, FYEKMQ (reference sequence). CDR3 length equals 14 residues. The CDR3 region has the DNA TGTGCCAGCAGCTTACCGACTGGCGCTGGGGAGCTGTACTTC. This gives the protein CASSLPTGAGELYF.

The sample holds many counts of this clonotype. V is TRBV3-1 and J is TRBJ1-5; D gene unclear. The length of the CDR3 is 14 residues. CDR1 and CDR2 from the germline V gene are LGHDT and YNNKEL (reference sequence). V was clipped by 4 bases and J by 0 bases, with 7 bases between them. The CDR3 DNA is TGTGCCAGCAGCCCCATGAATAGCAATCAGCCCCAGCATTTT. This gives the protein CASSPMNSNQPQHF.